The next 26 T cell receptor beta chains were all read from a single sample in a study of T cells in Graves' hyperthyroidism and ophthalmopathy. The TCR beta CDR3 regions underwent amplification using RNA transcripts as the source. HTBI primers drove first-round RT-PCR of the TCR CDR3. TCRdb called the multiplex PCR reads again in MiXCR, with one record for every CDR3 protein. Among around 620,000 distinct CDR3 sequences listed, 16% were seen once. Source material: blood. All receptors come from a woman between 25 and 40 years old with Graves' hyperthyroidism.

The rearrangement joins TRBV20-1 to TRBJ2-1; TRBD1 is a possible D gene (5 bases). From germline, CDR1 is DFQATT and CDR2 SNEGSKA (reference sequence). The CDR3 is 15 amino acids. V was cut by 4 bases and J by 4 bases, with 17 bases left in between. The CDR3: CSATPMVAGYNEQFF. The CDR3 region has the DNA TGCAGTGCTACCCCTATGGTAGCAGGGTACAATGAGCAGTTCTTC.

This clonotype has a count of ten or more. The chain combines TRBV2 with TRBJ2-7; the match to TRBD2 covers 12 bases. Losses at the gene ends were 6 bases for V and 2 bases for J; bases not matched to a gene: 5. The CDR3 extends over 15 amino acids. The germline CDR1 and CDR2 sequences are SNHLY and FYNNEI. Here the CDR3 DNA reads TGTGCCAGCAGCTGGACTAGCGGGACGACCTACGAGCAGTACTTC. Translated: CASSWTSGTTYEQYF.

This clonotype was observed a handful of times. The V gene is TRBV13, the J gene TRBJ2-3; unclear D gene. In germline, CDR1 is PRHDT, CDR2 FYEKMQ (reference sequence). The CDR3 has 16 amino acids. V was trimmed by 0 bases and J by 3 bases, leaving 13 bases between them. The CDR3: CASSLGPLGSTDTQYF. CDR3 nucleotides: TGTGCCAGCAGCTTAGGTCCATTGGGATCGACAGATACGCAGTATTTT.

The rearrangement joins TRBV20-1 to TRBJ2-7; D not resolved. This CDR3 region has 13 residues. Trimming took off 3 bases at V and 2 bases at J, with 11 bases between the two ends. Germline V gene data show CDR1 as DFQATT and CDR2 as SNEGSKA (reference sequence). CDR3 region: CSARSASTYEQYF. The DNA of the CDR3 is TGCAGTGCTAGGTCGGCGTCCACCTACGAGCAGTACTTC.

The table lists this clonotype with a few counts. V gene TRBV5-1 combines with J gene TRBJ2-6; 7 bases agree with TRBD1. V was pared by 4 bases and J by 0 bases, with 10 bases of the junction left unmatched. Looked up from germline, CDR1 is SGHRS and CDR2 is YFSETQ. There are 18 residues in the CDR3. CDR3: CASSHRDRRSSGANVLTF. CDR3 nucleotide sequence: TGCGCCAGCAGCCACCGGGACAGAAGATCCTCTGGGGCCAACGTCCTGACTTTC.

This clonotype was counted ten times or more. This rearrangement joins TRBV12-3 or TRBV12-4 to TRBJ1-2; D remains unclear. The ends were cut back, 2 bases at V and 2 bases at J, with 9 bases in the middle. This CDR3 is 14 amino acids long. Here the CDR3 reads CASSLSVRNYGYTF. The CDR3 DNA follows: TGTGCCAGCAGTTTAAGTGTCAGGAACTATGGCTACACCTTC.

This chain connects TRBV19 to TRBJ2-1; D ambiguous. Germline loops: CDR1 LNHDA, CDR2 SQIVND (reference sequence). CDR3 length equals 13 residues. With 3 bases removed from V and 5 bases from J, the gap between germline ends came to 8 bases. CDR3 region: CASSMWTDNEQFF. CDR3 nucleotides: TGTGCCAGTAGTATGTGGACCGACAATGAGCAGTTCTTC.

This clonotype was recorded many times. The J gene is TRBJ2-7, the V gene TRBV27; D is possibly TRBD1 (6 bases). Trimming shortened V by 4 bases and J by 5 bases, and 15 bases separated the two germline ends. Germline-derived CDR1 and CDR2 are MNHEY and SMNVEV (reference sequence). The CDR3 is 14 residues long. Written as DNA, the CDR3 is TGTGCCAGCAGTTGGGCAGGGGCTCTCCACGAGCAGTACTTC. It specifies CASSWAGALHEQYF.

Turning to this clonotype: The germline gene is not matched at one end of the junction; a read error may be the cause. The chain uses TRBV6-1 and TRBJ2-1; D is undetermined. The CDR3 is 9 residues long. In germline, CDR1 is MNHNS, CDR2 SASEGT. CDR3 nucleotides: TGTGCCAGCAGTCCCCGACCTATCTTC. Protein: CASSPRPIF.

The sample holds a few counts of this clonotype. This chain links TRBV4-1 with TRBJ2-5, with D perhaps TRBD2 (5 bases). Germline lookup yields CDR1 MGHRA and CDR2 YSYEKL. V lost 1 base and J 4 bases, leaving 13 bases between the germline ends. The CDR3 extends over 15 amino acids. The CDR3 region is CASSQGPGVVETQYF. Written as DNA, the CDR3 is TGCGCCAGCAGCCAAGGACCCGGGGTAGTAGAGACCCAGTACTTC.

There are many counts of this clonotype. J is TRBJ1-1 and V is TRBV29-1; 11 bases map to TRBD1. Germline V gives CDR1 SQVTM, CDR2 ANQGSEA. The J segment lost 5 bases and the V segment lost 7 bases, leaving 3 bases of the junction unmatched. This CDR3 contains 12 residues. The CDR3 nucleotides are TGCAGCGCCGGGGACAGGGGGACTGAAGCTTTCTTT. Its protein product is CSAGDRGTEAFF.

The chain has TRBV6-2 or TRBV6-3 and TRBJ2-1; 10 bases map to TRBD2. Looked up from germline, CDR1 is MNHEY and CDR2 is SVGEGT. V dropped 3 bases and J dropped 8; count of bases not matched to a gene: 7. This CDR3 is built from 15 residues. The CDR3 DNA reads TGTGCCAGCAGTTATAGAACTAGCGGGACCGATGAGCAGTTCTTC. Encoded protein: CASSYRTSGTDEQFF.

This clonotype was seen many times. V and J are TRBV3-1 and TRBJ1-1, with a tentative D call TRBD1 (5 bases). Deletions cut 4 bases from V and 10 bases from J, with 16 bases between. Germline CDR1 reads LGHDT; CDR2 reads YNNKEL (reference sequence). The CDR3 spans 13 residues. The chain's CDR3 is CASSRRQGGIAFF. The CDR3 DNA reads TGTGCCAGCAGCCGCCGGCAGGGAGGGATAGCTTTCTTT.

This clonotype has ten or more counts. CDR3 DNA: TGCGCCAGCAGTGAACATGGACTAGCGGAGTACAATGAGCAGTTCTTC. It codes for CASSEHGLAEYNEQFF. The chain recombines TRBV10-1 with TRBJ2-1; 10 nucleotides line up with TRBD2. After removal of 3 bases from V and 4 bases from J, the junction contained 6 bases not matched to a gene. Germline V gene sequence: CDR1 WNHNN, CDR2 SYGVQD (reference sequence). The length of the CDR3 is 16 residues.

J is TRBJ2-3 and V is TRBV27; D might be TRBD1 or TRBD2, each matching 5 bases. Germline values: CDR1 MNHEY, CDR2 SMNVEV (reference sequence). V was pared by 5 bases and J by 3 bases, with 15 bases between. The CDR3 contains 15 residues. This CDR3 reads CASSPSGLVTDTQYF. The CDR3 DNA sequence: TGTGCCAGCAGTCCATCGGGGCTAGTGACAGATACGCAGTATTTT.

This clonotype was recorded at least ten times. J is TRBJ2-5 and V is TRBV18; 8 bases are shared with TRBD2. V trimming: 6 bases; J trimming: 1 base; junction bases outside the gene matches: 7. The CDR3 contains 15 residues. Germline loops: CDR1 KGHSH, CDR2 LQKENI. CDR3 residues: CASSPGLGLQETQYF. The CDR3 region has the DNA TGTGCCAGCTCCCCGGGACTAGGACTCCAAGAGACCCAGTACTTC.

This clonotype was detected only a few times. The chain carries TRBV4-1 and TRBJ2-5; 9 positions agree with TRBD1. The junction had 8 bases not matched to a gene; V was cut back by 1 base and J by 5 bases. The CDR3 has 16 amino acids. CDR1 MGHRA and CDR2 YSYEKL come from the germline V gene. This CDR3 reads CASSQAVYRGRETQYF. In nucleotides, the CDR3 is TGCGCCAGCAGCCAAGCGGTATACAGGGGGCGGGAGACCCAGTACTTC.

The chain uses TRBV29-1 and TRBJ2-5, with D uncertain. The ends were cut back, 6 bases at V and 2 bases at J, with 13 bases in the middle. CDR1 and CDR2 (germline): SQVTM, ANQGSEA. The CDR3 runs to 13 residues. Here the CDR3 reads CSVDIQPQETQYF. The CDR3 DNA is TGCAGCGTGGATATACAGCCTCAAGAGACCCAGTACTTC.

The V call is TRBV12-3 or TRBV12-4, the J call TRBJ2-3, with 7 bases fitting TRBD1. The CDR3 totals 13 residues. V trimming: 5 bases; J trimming: 5 bases; junction bases outside the gene matches: 4. CDR3 nucleotides: TGTGCCAGCAGTCTCCAGGGGGAAGATACGCAGTATTTT. This gives the protein CASSLQGEDTQYF.

This clonotype was seen repeatedly, ten times or more. This sequence joins TRBV28 and TRBJ1-4; no firm D call. V was cut by 5 bases and J by 2 bases, with 6 bases left in between. The length of the CDR3 is 13 residues. The germline V gene has CDR1 MDHEN and CDR2 SYDVKM. The CDR3 DNA reads as TGTGCCAGCAGTAGGCGGACTAATGAAAAACTGTTTTTT. Its protein product is CASSRRTNEKLFF. The full variable domain, its missing parts supplied by reference TRBV28 and TRBJ1-4, is DVKVTQSSRYLVKRTGEKVFLECVQDMDHENMFWYRQDPGLGLRLIYFSYDVKMKEKGDIPEGYSVSREKKERFSLILESASTNQTSMYLCASSRRTNEKLFFGSGTQLSVL.

This clonotype appeared a few times. The chain has TRBV2 and TRBJ2-7; D is unresolved. Per germline, CDR1 SNHLY and CDR2 FYNNEI. V lost 6 bases and J 0 bases, leaving 9 bases between the germline ends. This CDR3 spans 13 amino acids. Here the CDR3 reads CASRIVVSYEQYF. The CDR3 bases are TGTGCCAGCAGGATAGTCGTCTCCTACGAGCAGTACTTC.

This clonotype was detected only a few times. The gene calls are TRBV2 and TRBJ1-4; 9 bases match TRBD1. V shed 6 bases, J shed 8 bases, and the junction held 7 bases outside the gene matches. The CDR3 has 14 amino acids. CDR1 SNHLY and CDR2 FYNNEI come from the germline V gene. The CDR3 sequence: CASRVQGAAEKLFF. CDR3 coding DNA: TGTGCCAGCAGGGTACAGGGGGCTGCGGAAAAACTGTTTTTT. Using reference TRBV2 and TRBJ1-4 for the parts outside the CDR3, the full variable domain is EPEVTQTPSHQVTQMGQEVILRCVPISNHLYFYWYRQILGQKVEFLVSFYNNEISEKSEIFDDQFSVERPDGSNFTLKIRSTKLEDSAMYFCASRVQGAAEKLFFGSGTQLSVL.

This clonotype was seen ten or more times. CDR3 loop: CAISGRSNQPQHF. The CDR3 nucleotides read TGTGCCATCAGTGGGCGTAGCAATCAGCCCCAGCATTTT. The V and J genes are TRBV10-3 and TRBJ1-5; D is unresolved. The ends were cut back, 4 bases at V and 0 bases at J, with 4 bases in the middle. The CDR3 is 13 amino acids. Germline lookup yields CDR1 ENHRY and CDR2 SYGVKD.

Many counts were recorded for this clonotype. V gene TRBV6-1 combines with J gene TRBJ2-3; 11 positions agree with TRBD2. The CDR3 covers 15 residues. CDR1 and CDR2 from the germline V gene are MNHNS and SASEGT. The junction had 6 bases not matched to a gene; V was cut back by 8 bases and J by 2 bases. The CDR3 region has the DNA TGTGCCAGCGGAGAGGGACTAGCGGACACAGATACGCAGTATTTT. Encoded protein: CASGEGLADTDTQYF.

This clonotype was seen at least ten times. The V call is TRBV28, the J call TRBJ2-7; perhaps D is TRBD1 or TRBD2 (5 bases each). This CDR3 region has 15 residues. The V gene lost 6 bases and the J gene lost 0 bases, with 15 bases spanning the gap. Germline CDR1 MDHEN, CDR2 SYDVKM. CDR3 DNA sequence: TGTGCCAGCAGACAACCGGGACGGAGCTCCTACGAGCAGTACTTC. This codes for CASRQPGRSSYEQYF.

This clonotype occurred many times. This chain joins TRBV28 and TRBJ2-3; D is possibly TRBD2 (6 bases). This CDR3 comprises 16 residues. The V gene lost 3 bases and the J gene lost 4 bases, with 17 bases spanning the gap. Germline lookup yields CDR1 MDHEN and CDR2 SYDVKM. The CDR3 nucleotides read TGTGCCAGCAGTTTCGGAGCCCGGGGAGGTTCAGATACGCAGTATTTT. Translation: CASSFGARGGSDTQYF.